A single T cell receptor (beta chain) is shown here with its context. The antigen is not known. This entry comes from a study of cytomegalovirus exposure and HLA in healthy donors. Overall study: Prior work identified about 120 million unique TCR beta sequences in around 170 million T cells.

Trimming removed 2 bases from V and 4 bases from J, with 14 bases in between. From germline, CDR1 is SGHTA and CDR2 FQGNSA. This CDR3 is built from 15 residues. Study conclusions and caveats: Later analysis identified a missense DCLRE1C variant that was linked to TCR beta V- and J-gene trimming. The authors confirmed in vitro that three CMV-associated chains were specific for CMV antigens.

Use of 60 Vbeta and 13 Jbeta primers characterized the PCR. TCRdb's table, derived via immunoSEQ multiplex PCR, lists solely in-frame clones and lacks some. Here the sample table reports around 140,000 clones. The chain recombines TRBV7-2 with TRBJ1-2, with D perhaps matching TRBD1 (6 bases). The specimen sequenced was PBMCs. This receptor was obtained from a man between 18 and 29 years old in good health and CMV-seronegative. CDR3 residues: CASSLNSGDIYGYTF. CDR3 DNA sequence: TGTGCCAGCAGCTTAAATTCCGGGGACATCTATGGCTACACCTTC.